This passage covers 6 T cell receptor beta chains from one sample sequenced in a study of shared clonotypes between healthy human individuals (dated by TCRdb to 2018 to 2021). The library was prepared using the immunoSEQ multiplex PCR assay. Imported from immuneACCESS, the table was reduced by TCRdb to in-frame sequences with V and J called. These copies leave out some clones; in studies compared against another copy, an unresolved V gene accounts for under half, and the cause of the remainder is not known. The sample records around 700,000 clones, 55% to 85% of which are singletons. 1.5% to 2% of the sample is taken by the ten largest. The sample taken for sequencing was memory CD4+ T cells sorted from blood. This specimen's cell subset or site label, per the study, means: CD45RA-negative fraction. These receptors were obtained from a woman between 25 and 40 years old in good health.

The genes are TRBV5-1 and TRBJ2-3; TRBD1 might be the D (5 bases). The germline V and J ends were trimmed by 0 bases and 0 bases, with 11 bases remaining between them. The germline V gene has CDR1 SGHRS and CDR2 YFSETQ. The CDR3 consists of 16 residues. The chain's CDR3 is CASSLAAGASTDTQYF. The CDR3 DNA is TGCGCCAGCAGCTTGGCCGCTGGGGCTAGCACAGATACGCAGTATTTT.

The chain links TRBV7-9 to TRBJ2-7; TRBD2 matches at 9 bases. The V and J ends lost 5 bases and 5 bases, in that order; junction bases with no gene match: 7. Germline V CDR1 and CDR2: SEHNR, FQNEAQ (reference sequence). The CDR3 sequence is 14 residues long. The CDR3 is CASSRRTSAHEQYF. In DNA form, the CDR3 reads TGTGCCAGCAGCCGAAGGACTAGCGCCCACGAGCAGTACTTC.

The chain joins TRBV7-9 to TRBJ2-3; TRBD2 is a possible D gene (5 bases). The CDR3 runs 13 residues. Germline lookup yields CDR1 SEHNR and CDR2 FQNEAQ (reference sequence). With 3 bases removed from V and 5 bases from J, the gap between germline ends came to 9 bases. The CDR3 loop is CASSFLAGDTQYF. Here the CDR3 DNA reads TGTGCCAGCAGCTTCCTTGCGGGAGATACGCAGTATTTT.

The chain joins TRBV28 to TRBJ2-6; D may be TRBD1 or TRBD2 (5 bases each). Trimming removed 5 bases at V and 4 bases at J, with 15 bases between. Germline V gene sequence: CDR1 MDHEN, CDR2 SYDVKM. The CDR3 length is 16 residues. CDR3 in DNA: TGTGCCAGCAGTAATTCTGGGGGATCGGGGGCCAACGTCCTGACTTTC. Translated, it gives CASSNSGGSGANVLTF.

CDR3 bases: TGTGCCAGCAGTGTGGACCAAGTAGGCAATCAGCCCCAGCATTTT. Protein product: CASSVDQVGNQPQHF. The chain joins TRBV2 to TRBJ1-5; D not certain. CDR3 length: 15 amino acids. CDR1 and CDR2 from the germline V gene are SNHLY and FYNNEI. V was pared by 4 bases and J by 2 bases, with 12 bases between. Looking up the rest from reference TRBV2 and TRBJ1-5 gives the full variable domain: EPEVTQTPSHQVTQMGQEVILRCVPISNHLYFYWYRQILGQKVEFLVSFYNNEISEKSEIFDDQFSVERPDGSNFTLKIRSTKLEDSAMYFCASSVDQVGNQPQHFGDGTRLSIL.

This chain uses TRBV30 with TRBJ1-1; TRBD1 aligns across 9 bases. V was pared by 3 bases and J by 6 bases, with 5 bases of the junction left unmatched. Per the germline V gene, CDR1 is GTSNPN and CDR2 is SVGIG (reference sequence). CDR3 length: 13 amino acids. The CDR3 reads CAWRGQGFPEAFF. For the CDR3, the DNA is TGTGCCTGGAGGGGACAGGGATTCCCTGAAGCTTTCTTT.